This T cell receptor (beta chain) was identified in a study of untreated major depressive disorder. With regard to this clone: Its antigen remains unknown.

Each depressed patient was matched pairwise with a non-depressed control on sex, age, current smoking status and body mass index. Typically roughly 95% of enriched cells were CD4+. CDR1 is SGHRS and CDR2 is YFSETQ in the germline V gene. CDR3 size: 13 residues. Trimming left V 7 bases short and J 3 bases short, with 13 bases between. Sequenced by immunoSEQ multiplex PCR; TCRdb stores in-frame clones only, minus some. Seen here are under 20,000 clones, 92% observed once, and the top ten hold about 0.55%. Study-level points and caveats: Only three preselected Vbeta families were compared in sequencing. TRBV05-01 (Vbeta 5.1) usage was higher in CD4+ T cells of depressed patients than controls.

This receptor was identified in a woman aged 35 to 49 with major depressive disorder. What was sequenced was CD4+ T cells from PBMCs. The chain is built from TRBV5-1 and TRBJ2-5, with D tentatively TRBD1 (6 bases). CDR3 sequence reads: CASGLQGKETQYF. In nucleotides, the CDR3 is TGCGCCAGCGGATTACAGGGTAAAGAGACCCAGTACTTC. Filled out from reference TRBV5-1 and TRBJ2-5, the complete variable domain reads KAGVTQTPRYLIKTRGQQVTLSCSPISGHRSVSWYQQTPGQGLQFLFEYFSETQRNKGNFPGRFSGRQFSNSRSEMNVSTLELGDSALYLCASGLQGKETQYFGPGTRLLVL.